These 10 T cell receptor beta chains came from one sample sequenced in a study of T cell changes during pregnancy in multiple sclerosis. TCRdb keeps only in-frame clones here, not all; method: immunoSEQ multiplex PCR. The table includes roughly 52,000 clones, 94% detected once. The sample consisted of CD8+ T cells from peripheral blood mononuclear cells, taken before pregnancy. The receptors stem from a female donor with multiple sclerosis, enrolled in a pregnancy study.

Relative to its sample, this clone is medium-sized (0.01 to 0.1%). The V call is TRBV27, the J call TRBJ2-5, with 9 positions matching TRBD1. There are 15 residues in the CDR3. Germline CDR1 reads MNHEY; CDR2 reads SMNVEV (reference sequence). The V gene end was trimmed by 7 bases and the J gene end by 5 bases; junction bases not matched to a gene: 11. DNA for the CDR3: TGTGCCAGCAATACCCTGACAGGGGGTGACGAGACCCAGTACTTC. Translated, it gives CASNTLTGGDETQYF.

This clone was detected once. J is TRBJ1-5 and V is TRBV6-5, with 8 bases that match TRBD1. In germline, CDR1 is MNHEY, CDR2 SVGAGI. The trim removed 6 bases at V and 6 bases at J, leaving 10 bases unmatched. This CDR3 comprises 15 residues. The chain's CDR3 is CASSPGQGIIQPQHF. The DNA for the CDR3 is TGTGCCAGCAGCCCAGGACAGGGAATCATTCAGCCCCAGCATTTT.

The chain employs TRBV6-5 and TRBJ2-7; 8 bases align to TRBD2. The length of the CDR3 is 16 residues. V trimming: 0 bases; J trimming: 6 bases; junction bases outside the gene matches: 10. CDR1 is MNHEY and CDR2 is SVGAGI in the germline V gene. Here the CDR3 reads CASSYSGIGLAGEQYF. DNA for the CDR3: TGTGCCAGCAGTTACTCGGGTATTGGACTAGCAGGCGAGCAGTACTTC.

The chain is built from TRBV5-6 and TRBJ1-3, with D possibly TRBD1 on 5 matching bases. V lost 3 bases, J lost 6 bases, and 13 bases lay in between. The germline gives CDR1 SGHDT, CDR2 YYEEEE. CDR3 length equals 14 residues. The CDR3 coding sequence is TGTGCCAGCAGCTCCCGACAGCAATTAAACACCATATATTTT. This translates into CASSSRQQLNTIYF.

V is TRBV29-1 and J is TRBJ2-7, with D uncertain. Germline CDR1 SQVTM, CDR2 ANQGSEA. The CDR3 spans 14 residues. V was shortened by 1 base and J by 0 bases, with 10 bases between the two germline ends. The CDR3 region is CSVEVVSSSYEQYF. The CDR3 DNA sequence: TGCAGCGTTGAAGTTGTATCTAGCTCCTACGAGCAGTACTTC.

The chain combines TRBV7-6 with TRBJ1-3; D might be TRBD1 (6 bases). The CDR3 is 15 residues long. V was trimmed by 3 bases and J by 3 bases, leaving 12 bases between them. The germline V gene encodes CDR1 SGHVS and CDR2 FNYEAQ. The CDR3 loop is CASSFQGLGGNTIYF. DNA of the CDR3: TGTGCCAGCAGCTTTCAGGGGTTAGGTGGAAACACCATATATTTT.

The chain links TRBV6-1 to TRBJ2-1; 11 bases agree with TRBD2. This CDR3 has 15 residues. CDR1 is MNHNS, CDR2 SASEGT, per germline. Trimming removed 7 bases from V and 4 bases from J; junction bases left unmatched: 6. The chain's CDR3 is CASTGGLAVYNEQFF. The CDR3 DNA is TGTGCCAGCACCGGGGGACTAGCGGTTTACAATGAGCAGTTCTTC.

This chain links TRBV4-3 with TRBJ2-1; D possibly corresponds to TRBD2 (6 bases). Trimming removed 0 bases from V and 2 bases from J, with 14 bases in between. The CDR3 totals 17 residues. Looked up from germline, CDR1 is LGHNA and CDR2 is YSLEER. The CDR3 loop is CASSQDSASAPYNEQFF. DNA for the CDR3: TGCGCCAGCAGCCAAGATTCGGCTAGCGCCCCCTACAATGAGCAGTTCTTC.

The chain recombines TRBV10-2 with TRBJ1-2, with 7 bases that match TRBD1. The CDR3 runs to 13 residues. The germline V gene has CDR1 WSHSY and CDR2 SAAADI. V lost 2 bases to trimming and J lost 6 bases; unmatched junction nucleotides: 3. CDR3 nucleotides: TGCGCCAGCAGTGAGACAGGACAGGATGGCTACACCTTC. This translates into CASSETGQDGYTF.

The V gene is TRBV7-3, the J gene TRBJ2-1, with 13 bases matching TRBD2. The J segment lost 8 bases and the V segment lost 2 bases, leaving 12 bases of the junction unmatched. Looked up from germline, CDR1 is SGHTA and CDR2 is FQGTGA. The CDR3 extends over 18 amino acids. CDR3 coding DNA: TGTGCCAGCAGCTTAGGGACTAGCGGGAAAGGGGGTCGGGATGAGCAGTTCTTC. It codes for CASSLGTSGKGGRDEQFF. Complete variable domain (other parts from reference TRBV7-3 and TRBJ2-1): GAGVSQTPSNKVTEKGKYVELRCDPISGHTALYWYRQSLGQGPEFLIYFQGTGAADDSGLPNDRFFAVRPEGSVSTLKIQRTERGDSAVYLCASSLGTSGKGGRDEQFFGPGTRLTVL.